Listed here are 16 T cell receptor beta chains from one sample, sequenced in a study of cytomegalovirus exposure and HLA in healthy donors. The method was immunoSEQ multiplex PCR; TCRdb's version includes in-frame clones alone and lacks a portion of them. The table lists 300,000 to 450,000 clones, more than 80% of them singletons. Material: PBMCs. Every receptor here comes from a woman aged 18-29 years in good health and CMV-seronegative.

The genes are TRBV27 and TRBJ2-6, with unresolved D. CDR1 is MNHEY, CDR2 SMNVEV, per germline (reference sequence). The CDR3 contains 15 residues. V dropped 4 bases and J dropped 0 bases, with 7 bases sitting between them. CDR3 residues: CASSSVPSGANVLTF. The CDR3 nucleotides are TGTGCCAGCAGTTCCGTCCCCTCTGGGGCCAACGTCCTGACTTTC. The variable domain in full, completed from reference TRBV27 and TRBJ2-6, reads EAQVTQNPRYLITVTGKKLTVTCSQNMNHEYMSWYRQDPGLGLRQIYYSMNVEVTDKGDVPEGYKVSRKEKRNFPLILESPSPNQTSLYFCASSSVPSGANVLTFGAGSRLTVL.

The CDR3 here is CASSLAGSDTQYF. In DNA, the CDR3 is TGCGCCAGCAGCTTGGCGGGGTCAGATACGCAGTATTTT. The J gene is TRBJ2-3, the V gene TRBV5-1, with D possibly TRBD2 on 5 matching bases. This CDR3 region has 13 residues. CDR1 SGHRS and CDR2 YFSETQ come from the germline V gene. Trimming removed 0 bases from V and 4 bases from J, with 6 bases in between.

V and J are TRBV5-1 and TRBJ2-7; 7 bases map to TRBD1. CDR1 and CDR2 (germline): SGHRS, YFSETQ. With V trimmed by 7 bases and J by 2 bases, 6 bases remained unmatched. CDR3 length: 13 amino acids. This chain's CDR3 is CASSGTEAYEQYF. The CDR3, as DNA: TGCGCCAGCTCGGGGACAGAGGCCTACGAGCAGTACTTC.

The chain recombines TRBV18 with TRBJ1-1, with TRBD1 matching 7 bases. V shed 8 bases and J 2 bases; nucleotides not matched to a gene: 8. This CDR3 contains 14 residues. The V gene's germline CDR1 is KGHSH and CDR2 LQKENI. This CDR3 reads CASLSRDRNTEAFF. CDR3 DNA sequence: TGTGCCAGCCTCTCCCGGGACAGAAACACTGAAGCTTTCTTT.

This chain joins TRBV27 and TRBJ2-3; the match to TRBD1 covers 9 bases. CDR1 is MNHEY, CDR2 SMNVEV, per germline (reference sequence). The CDR3 is 18 amino acids. Trimming cost V 3 bases and J 7 bases; bases outside gene matches: 17. The CDR3, as DNA: TGTGCCAGCAGTTTGGACGAACAGGGGGCGCTGAGCAAACATACGCAGTATTTT. This gives the protein CASSLDEQGALSKHTQYF.

This sequence joins TRBV7-2 and TRBJ2-7; 12 bases agree with TRBD2. Trimming at V came to 5 bases and at J to 4 bases, leaving 9 bases not matched to a gene. The CDR3 length is 16 residues. The germline V gene encodes CDR1 SGHTA and CDR2 FQGNSA. The CDR3 loop is CASSPRLAGVAYEQYF. CDR3 in DNA: TGTGCCAGCAGCCCTCGACTAGCGGGAGTGGCATACGAGCAGTACTTC.

J is TRBJ2-7 and V is TRBV27; tentatively, D is TRBD1 (5 bases). Germline V CDR1 and CDR2: MNHEY, SMNVEV (reference sequence). Trimming took off 6 bases at V and 3 bases at J, with 21 bases between the two ends. The CDR3 extends over 16 amino acids. For the CDR3, the DNA is TGTGCCAGCAGCCAAGGTGGCAGGGAAGTCAACTACGAGCAGTACTTC. Protein sequence: CASSQGGREVNYEQYF.

This sequence joins TRBV18 and TRBJ2-1; D might be TRBD1 (5 bases). Between the trimmed V and J ends, which lost 3 bases and 0 bases, there was a span of 15 bases. Germline values: CDR1 KGHSH, CDR2 LQKENI. The CDR3 extends over 17 amino acids. CDR3 nucleotides: TGTGCCAGCTCACCCCGGCGACAGAGGAGCTCCTACAATGAGCAGTTCTTC. It yields the protein CASSPRRQRSSYNEQFF.

The chain couples TRBV29-1 to TRBJ1-1, with 12 bases fitting TRBD1. There are 18 residues in the CDR3. Germline V gene lookup returns CDR1 SQVTM and CDR2 ANQGSEA. Germline trimming cut 0 bases from V and 2 bases from J; bases unmatched to any gene: 10. The CDR3: CSVEDPTGTGGLNTEAFF. The CDR3 DNA reads as TGCAGCGTTGAAGATCCCACCGGGACAGGGGGCCTCAACACTGAAGCTTTCTTT.

In its sample, this clone was seen a few times. This rearrangement joins TRBV9 to TRBJ2-7; 8 bases line up with TRBD2. The germline V gene has CDR1 SGDLS and CDR2 YYNGEE. The V segment lost 0 bases and the J segment 4 bases; nucleotides outside the gene matches: 6. This CDR3 region has 15 residues. The CDR3 loop reads CASSVDGAGGYEQYF. CDR3 coding DNA: TGTGCCAGCAGCGTAGATGGGGCGGGAGGATACGAGCAGTACTTC.

The V and J genes are TRBV7-6 and TRBJ1-2; the match to TRBD1 covers 8 bases. Germline lookup yields CDR1 SGHVS and CDR2 FNYEAQ. The CDR3 contains 12 residues. The V segment lost 7 bases and the J segment 9 bases; nucleotides outside the gene matches: 7. In DNA form, the CDR3 reads TGTGCCAGCACTGACAGGGGCAGTCGCTACACCTTC. Protein sequence: CASTDRGSRYTF.

The V call is TRBV28, the J call TRBJ2-7; D is possibly TRBD1 (6 bases). Trimming left V 7 bases short and J 4 bases short, with 17 bases between. Per germline, CDR1 MDHEN and CDR2 SYDVKM. CDR3 length: 14 amino acids. The CDR3 DNA follows: TGTGCCAGCACTTACCCCGGACAGTTATACGAGCAGTACTTC. It specifies CASTYPGQLYEQYF. Variable domain in full (rest from reference TRBV28 and TRBJ2-7): DVKVTQSSRYLVKRTGEKVFLECVQDMDHENMFWYRQDPGLGLRLIYFSYDVKMKEKGDIPEGYSVSREKKERFSLILESASTNQTSMYLCASTYPGQLYEQYFGPGTRLTVT.

The rearrangement joins TRBV29-1 to TRBJ1-2; D uncertain. The V and J ends lost 3 bases and 6 bases respectively, with 17 bases between them. This CDR3 contains 14 residues. Germline V gene lookup returns CDR1 SQVTM and CDR2 ANQGSEA. Here the CDR3 reads CSVDPTQTHHGYTF. The CDR3 DNA follows: TGCAGCGTTGACCCGACGCAGACACACCATGGCTACACCTTC.

The V gene is TRBV4-2, the J gene TRBJ1-4, with a tentative D call TRBD1 (6 bases). The CDR3 length is 16 residues. Trimming pared 3 bases from V and 7 bases from J, leaving 18 bases between. Germline V gene lookup returns CDR1 LGHNA and CDR2 YNFKEQ. CDR3 coding DNA: TGTGCCAGCAGCCAGGAACAGGGAAGCGGTGGTGAAAAACTGTTTTTT. Amino acid sequence: CASSQEQGSGGEKLFF.

The chain employs TRBV18 and TRBJ2-7; 9 positions match TRBD2. CDR3 size: 16 residues. Germline CDR1 and CDR2: KGHSH and LQKENI. The V and J ends lost 3 bases and 9 bases, in that order; junction bases with no gene match: 15. CDR3 in amino acids: CASSPPRGGNPQGQYF. The CDR3 DNA reads TGTGCCAGCTCACCTCCGCGGGGGGGGAACCCCCAGGGGCAGTACTTC.

The CDR3 sequence is CATSRDLFKGAYNEQFF. CDR3 bases: TGTGCCACCAGCAGAGATTTGTTTAAAGGGGCCTACAATGAGCAGTTCTTC. The rearrangement uses TRBV15 and TRBJ2-1, with D possibly being TRBD1 (5 bases). Trimming removed 0 bases at V and 2 bases at J, with 14 bases between. There are 17 residues in the CDR3. Germline loops: CDR1 LNHNV, CDR2 YYDKDF (reference sequence).